This TCR beta chain comes out of a study of cytomegalovirus exposure and HLA in healthy donors. Overall study findings and caveats: Certain sequence variants were highly shared and formed a cluster, and this cluster was likely a sequencing artifact.

The CDR3 has 14 amino acids. Germline V gene sequence: CDR1 MNHEY, CDR2 SVGAGI. The V and J ends lost 2 bases and 5 bases, in that order; junction bases with no gene match: 6. The PCR had 60 Vbeta and 13 Jbeta primers. Measured with immunoSEQ multiplex PCR; TCRdb has only the in-frame clones, and not every one. The sample records 63,000 or so clones, around 79% being singletons. On this clone: What it binds is not known.

This TCR was recovered from a woman younger than 45 in good health and CMV-seropositive. This chain links TRBV6-5 with TRBJ2-7; 7 nucleotides match TRBD2. Sequencing used PBMCs. The CDR3 bases are TGTGCCAGCAGTTACGGTAGACTAGCTGACGAGCAGTACTTC. As protein: CASSYGRLADEQYF.